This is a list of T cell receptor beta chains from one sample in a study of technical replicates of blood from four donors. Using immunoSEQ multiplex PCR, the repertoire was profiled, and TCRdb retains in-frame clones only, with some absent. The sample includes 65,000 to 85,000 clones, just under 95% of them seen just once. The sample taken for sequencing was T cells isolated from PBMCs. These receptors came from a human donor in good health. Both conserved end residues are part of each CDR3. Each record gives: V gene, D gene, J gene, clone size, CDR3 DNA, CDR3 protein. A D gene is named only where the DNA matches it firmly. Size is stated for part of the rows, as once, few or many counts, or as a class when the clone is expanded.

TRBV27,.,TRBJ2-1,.,TGTGCCAGCAGATTGGCTTCGAATGAGCAGTTCTTC,CASRLASNEQFF
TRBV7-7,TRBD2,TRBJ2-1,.,TGTGCCAGCAGCCCAAATAGCGGGTACTACAATGAGCAGTTCTTC,CASSPNSGYYNEQFF
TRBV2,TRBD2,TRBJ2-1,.,TGTGCCAGCAATGGCGGGAGCAACAATGAGCAGTTCTTC,CASNGGSNNEQFF
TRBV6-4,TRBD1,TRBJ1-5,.,TGTGCCAGCAGCGAAGACAGGGAACAGCCCCAGCATTTT,CASSEDREQPQHF
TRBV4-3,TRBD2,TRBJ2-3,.,TGCGCCAGCAGACAAGAACAGCGGGAAATAGATACGCAGTATTTT,CASRQEQREIDTQYF
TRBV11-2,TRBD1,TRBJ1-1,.,TGTGCCAGCAGCCCACAGGGGACGCAGAACACTGAAGCTTTCTTT,CASSPQGTQNTEAFF
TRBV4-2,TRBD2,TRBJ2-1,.,TGTGCCAGCAGCCACCCGGGACTAGCGGGATATGAGCAGTTCTTC,CASSHPGLAGYEQFF
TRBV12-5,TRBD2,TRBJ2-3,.,TGTGCTAGTGGTTTGGCTACTAGCGGGAGTTCAGATACGCAGTATTTT,CASGLATSGSSDTQYF
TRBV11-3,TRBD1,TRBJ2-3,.,TGTGCCAGCAGCCTATCCCGGGACAGGGGCCAGTATTTT,CASSLSRDRGQYF
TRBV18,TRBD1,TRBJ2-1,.,TGTGCCAGCTCACCCCGACAGGGAGCCAATGAGCAGTTCTTC,CASSPRQGANEQFF
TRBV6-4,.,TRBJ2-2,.,TGTGCCAGCAGTGGTGAGGAGTTCAGCGGGGAGCTGTTTTTT,CASSGEEFSGELFF
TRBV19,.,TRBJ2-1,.,TGTGCCAGTAGGCTAGACTTAGGCTCCTACAATGAGCAGTTCTTC,CASRLDLGSYNEQFF
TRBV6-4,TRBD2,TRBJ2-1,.,TGTGCCAGCAGTGACTCAGCGGGAGGGTACAATGAGCAGTTCTTC,CASSDSAGGYNEQFF
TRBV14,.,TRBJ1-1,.,TGTGCCAGCAGCCAAGAAAGTTGGCGGAAAGCTTTCTTT,CASSQESWRKAFF
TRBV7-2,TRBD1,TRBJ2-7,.,TGTGCCAGCAGCTTAGGGGGACAGGGCCTCTACGAGCAGTACTTC,CASSLGGQGLYEQYF
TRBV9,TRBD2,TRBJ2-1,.,TGTGCCAGCGCGAGGGGCGGGAGTTCCTACAATGAGCAGTTCTTC,CASARGGSSYNEQFF
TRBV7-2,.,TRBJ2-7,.,TGTGCCAGCAGCTTTACCTACGAGCAGTACTTC,CASSFTYEQYF
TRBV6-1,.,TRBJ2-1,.,TGTGCCAGTAGACCAGGGGCTTTGTCCTACAATGAGCAGTTCTTC,CASRPGALSYNEQFF
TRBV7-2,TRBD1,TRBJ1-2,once,TGTGCCAGCAGCTTAGGACAGGGGTTGTGGGGCTACACCTTC,CASSLGQGLWGYTF
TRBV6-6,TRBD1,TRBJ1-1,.,TGTGCCAGCAGTCCCCCGGGACAGGGGATGTACACTGAAGCTTTCTTT,CASSPPGQGMYTEAFF
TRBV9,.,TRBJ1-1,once,TGTGCCAGCAGCCTCTCACAACTGAACACTGAAGCTTTCTTT,CASSLSQLNTEAFF
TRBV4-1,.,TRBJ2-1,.,TGCGCCAGCAGCCAAGGGGAGAGAGGGATAGCGTATGAGCAGTTCTTC,CASSQGERGIAYEQFF
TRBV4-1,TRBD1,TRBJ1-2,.,TGCGCCAGCAGCCAAGATGAGGACAGGGTTAACTATGGCTACACCTTC,CASSQDEDRVNYGYTF
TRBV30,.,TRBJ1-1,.,TGTGCCTGGAGTGCGGGGGGGGGTACTGAAGCTTTCTTT,CAWSAGGGTEAFF
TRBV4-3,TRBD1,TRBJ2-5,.,TGCGCCAGCAGCCATTGGGCCCTCGACAGGGGACAAGAGACCCAGTACTTC,CASSHWALDRGQETQYF
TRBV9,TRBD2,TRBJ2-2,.,TGTGCCAGCAGCCCAGCGGGGGCCGCCGGGGAGCTGTTTTTT,CASSPAGAAGELFF
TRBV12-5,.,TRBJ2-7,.,TGTGCTAGTGGTTTGGTACTGGGGGGTAGCTCCTACGAGCAGTACTTC,CASGLVLGGSSYEQYF
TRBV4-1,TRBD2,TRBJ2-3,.,TGCGCCAGCAGCCAATGGGCTAGCGGGACCTCTAGCACAGATACGCAGTATTTT,CASSQWASGTSSTDTQYF
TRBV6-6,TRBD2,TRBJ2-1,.,TGTGCCAGCAGTAGATCTAGCGGGGCGGACTACAATGAGCAGTTCTTC,CASSRSSGADYNEQFF
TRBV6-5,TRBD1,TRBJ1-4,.,TGTGCCAGCCTGAGAAGACAGGGGGGTGAAAAACTGTTTTTT,CASLRRQGGEKLFF
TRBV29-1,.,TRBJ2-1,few,TGCAGCGTTGCGCTTGGAGGGTACAATGAGCAGTTCTTC,CSVALGGYNEQFF
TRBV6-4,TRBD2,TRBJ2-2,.,TGTGCCAGCAGTGGGACTAGCACCGGGGAGCTGTTTTTT,CASSGTSTGELFF
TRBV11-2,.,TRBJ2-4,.,TGTGCCAGCAGCTCCATAAAGTTCGGGGGTCGGGCCAAAAACATTCAGTACTTC,CASSSIKFGGRAKNIQYF
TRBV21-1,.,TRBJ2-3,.,TGTGCCAGCAGCAAAGAGGGGTGGACGCCTGGGGATACGCAGTATTTT,CASSKEGWTPGDTQYF
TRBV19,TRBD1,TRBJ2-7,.,TGTGCCAGTAGTGGATCATCACAGGGGCCGGGGTACGAGCAGTACTTC,CASSGSSQGPGYEQYF
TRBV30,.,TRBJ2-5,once,TGTGCCTGGAGTCAGCGGGTGGAGACCCAGTACTTC,CAWSQRVETQYF
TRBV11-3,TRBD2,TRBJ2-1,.,TGTGCCAGCGAAAGCGGTCTAGCGGGAGAGAAGCAGTTCTTC,CASESGLAGEKQFF
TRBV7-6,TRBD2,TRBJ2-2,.,TGTGCCAGCAGCCTTCGACTAGCGGGAGAGGGCTACTTTGAAGGGGAGCTGTTTTTT,CASSLRLAGEGYFEGELFF
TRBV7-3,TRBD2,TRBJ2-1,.,TGTGCCAGCAGCCCTACCAAGGGACTAGCTGGGGAGCAGTTCTTC,CASSPTKGLAGEQFF
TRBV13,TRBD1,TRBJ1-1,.,TGTGCCAGCAGACTAGGACAGGGGAACACTGAAGCTTTCTTT,CASRLGQGNTEAFF
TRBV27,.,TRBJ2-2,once,TGTGCCAGCAGTTTAGGCCCGCGGTTCGGGGAGCTGTTTTTT,CASSLGPRFGELFF
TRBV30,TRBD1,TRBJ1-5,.,TGTGCCTGGAGTCCTGACAGGGGCCCAAATCAGCCCCAGCATTTT,CAWSPDRGPNQPQHF
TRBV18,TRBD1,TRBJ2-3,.,TGTGCCAGCTCACCCGGGACAGGGATGGTTACAGATACGCAGTATTTT,CASSPGTGMVTDTQYF
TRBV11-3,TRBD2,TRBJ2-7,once,TGTGCCAGCAGCTTAGCCCTCAGACTAGCGGGGGGGGCTGGGGACGAGCAGTACTTC,CASSLALRLAGGAGDEQYF
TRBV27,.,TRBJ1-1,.,TGTGCCAGCAGTTTACACTACGGGTTCCAGGTATCGGGGAGGGGCACTGAAGCTTTCTTT,CASSLHYGFQVSGRGTEAFF
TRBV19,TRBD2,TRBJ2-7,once,TGTGCCAGTAGTATGAGTAGCGGGAGTCTGTACGAGCAGTACTTC,CASSMSSGSLYEQYF
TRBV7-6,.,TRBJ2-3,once,TGTGCCAGCAGCTTAATATCATCCTCTCTAGTAGTCACAGATACGCAGTATTTT,CASSLISSSLVVTDTQYF
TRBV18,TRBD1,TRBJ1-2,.,TGTGCCAGCTCGTCTACCGGGACAGGAATAAATGGCTACACCTTC,CASSSTGTGINGYTF
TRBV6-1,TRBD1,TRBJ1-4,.,TGTGCCAGTGGGACAGTCATGAATGAAAAACTGTTTTTT,CASGTVMNEKLFF
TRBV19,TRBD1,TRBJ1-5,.,TGTGCCAGTGAGACAGGGAATATCGATCAGCCCCAGCATTTT,CASETGNIDQPQHF
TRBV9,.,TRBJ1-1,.,TGTGCCAGCAGCGTAGATTTGTCGGTAAACACTGAAGCTTTCTTT,CASSVDLSVNTEAFF
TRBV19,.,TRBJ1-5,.,TGTGCCAGTAGTGAATGGGACACCCAATATAGCAATCAGCCCCAGCATTTT,CASSEWDTQYSNQPQHF
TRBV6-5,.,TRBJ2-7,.,TGTGCCAGCAGTTCCTCGACAGGCCCTGTTTCCTACGAGCAGTACTTC,CASSSSTGPVSYEQYF
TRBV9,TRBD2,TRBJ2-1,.,TGTGCCAGCAGTACTAGCGGGAGGGCTTCCAATGAGCAGTTCTTC,CASSTSGRASNEQFF
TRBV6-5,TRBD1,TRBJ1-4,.,TGTGCCAGCAAAGGACAGGCGGATAATGAAAAACTGTTTTTT,CASKGQADNEKLFF